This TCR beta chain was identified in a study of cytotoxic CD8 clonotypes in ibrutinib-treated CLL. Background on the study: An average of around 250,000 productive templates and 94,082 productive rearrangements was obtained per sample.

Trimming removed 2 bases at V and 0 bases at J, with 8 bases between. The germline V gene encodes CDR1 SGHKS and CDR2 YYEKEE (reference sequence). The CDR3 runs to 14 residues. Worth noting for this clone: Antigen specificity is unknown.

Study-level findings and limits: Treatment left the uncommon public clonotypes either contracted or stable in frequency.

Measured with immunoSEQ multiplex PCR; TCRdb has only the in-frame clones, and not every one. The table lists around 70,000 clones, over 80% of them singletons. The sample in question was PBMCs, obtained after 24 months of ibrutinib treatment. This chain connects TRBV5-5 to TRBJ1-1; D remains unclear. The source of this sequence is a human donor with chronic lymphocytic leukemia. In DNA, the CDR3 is TGTGCCAGCAGCTTCCAGACTATGAACACTGAAGCTTTCTTT. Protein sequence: CASSFQTMNTEAFF.